A selection of T cell receptor beta chains follows, all from one sample in a study of blood T cell repertoires in COVID-19. TCRdb keeps only in-frame clones here, not all; method: immunoSEQ multiplex PCR. The sample holds some 370,000 clones, around four fifths seen once. Sequenced: PBMCs or T cells enriched from blood (not recorded which). Source of these receptors: a woman between 50 and 59 years old who had recovered from COVID-19. The CDR3 runs from the conserved cysteine through the conserved F or W. A D gene is named only where the DNA matches it firmly. The size entry is marked missing in some rows and otherwise reads once, few, many or a size class.

J: TRBJ1-2; D: -; size: -; V: TRBV15; CDR3: CATSRGAPGYTF; DNA: TGTGCCACCAGCAGGGGGGCGCCGGGCTACACCTTC
J: TRBJ2-3; D: TRBD2; size: -; V: TRBV9; CDR3: CASRGLAGVGTDTQYF; DNA: TGTGCCAGCAGGGGACTAGCGGGAGTGGGCACAGATACGCAGTATTTT
J: TRBJ1-2; D: -; size: -; V: TRBV23-1; CDR3: CASSQSCRIYGYTF; DNA: TGCGCCAGCAGTCAATCCTGCAGGATCTATGGCTACACCTTC
J: TRBJ2-1; D: TRBD2; size: once; V: TRBV10-3; CDR3: CAIQRDSYNEQFF; DNA: TGTGCCATTCAGCGGGATTCCTACAATGAGCAGTTCTTC
J: TRBJ2-7; D: TRBD1; size: once; V: TRBV5-4; CDR3: CASSYGTGVPYEQYF; DNA: TGTGCCAGCAGCTACGGGACAGGGGTCCCCTACGAGCAGTACTTC
J: TRBJ2-3; D: -; size: -; V: TRBV19; CDR3: CASSRLIEDTQYF; DNA: TGTGCCAGTAGTCGCCTGATTGAGGATACGCAGTATTTT
J: TRBJ2-3; D: -; size: -; V: TRBV4-2; CDR3: CASSYTSSAAQDTQYF; DNA: TGTGCCAGCAGCTATACTAGCTCAGCCGCACAGGATACGCAGTATTTT
J: TRBJ1-2; D: TRBD1; size: -; V: TRBV9; CDR3: CASSALGQGADGYTF; DNA: TGTGCCAGCAGCGCCCTGGGACAGGGGGCTGATGGCTACACCTTC
J: TRBJ2-5; D: -; size: -; V: TRBV7-2; CDR3: CASSQVFTPRETQYF; DNA: TGTGCCAGCAGCCAAGTCTTTACCCCCCGGGAGACCCAGTACTTC
J: TRBJ1-5; D: TRBD1; size: -; V: TRBV27; CDR3: CASSPRATGAPDQPQHF; DNA: TGTGCCAGCAGTCCCCGAGCCACAGGGGCTCCTGATCAGCCCCAGCATTTT
J: TRBJ2-7; D: -; size: -; V: TRBV5-6; CDR3: CASSPGTRDEQYF; DNA: TGTGCCAGCAGCCCAGGGACTCGGGACGAGCAGTACTTC
J: TRBJ1-6; D: TRBD1; size: -; V: TRBV4-1; CDR3: CASSPLFPGTDNSPLHF; DNA: TGCGCCAGCAGCCCCCTTTTCCCGGGGACAGACAATTCACCCCTCCACTTT
J: TRBJ2-7; D: -; size: -; V: TRBV6-5; CDR3: CASKDQGSEQYF; DNA: TGTGCCAGCAAGGACCAGGGTTCGGAGCAGTACTTC
J: TRBJ2-7; D: -; size: -; V: TRBV10-1; CDR3: CASSPQEQYF; DNA: TGCGCCAGCAGTCCTCAGGAGCAGTACTTC
J: TRBJ2-7; D: -; size: -; V: TRBV11-2; CDR3: CASSSGVGGFYEQYF; DNA: TGTGCCAGCAGCTCCGGAGTCGGGGGTTTCTACGAGCAGTACTTC
J: TRBJ2-7; D: -; size: -; V: TRBV4-1; CDR3: CASSPSEDYEQYF; DNA: TGCGCCAGCAGCCCCTCAGAAGACTACGAGCAGTACTTC
J: TRBJ2-7; D: -; size: -; V: TRBV7-9; CDR3: CASSSWAGNEQYF; DNA: TGTGCCAGCAGCTCGTGGGCGGGGAACGAGCAGTACTTC
J: TRBJ1-5; D: TRBD1; size: -; V: TRBV5-8; CDR3: CASSKGQGGNQPQHF; DNA: TGTGCCAGCAGCAAAGGACAGGGGGGAAATCAGCCCCAGCATTTT
J: TRBJ1-1; D: TRBD1; size: -; V: TRBV6-5; CDR3: CASRVGQGRTEAFF; DNA: TGTGCCAGCAGGGTGGGACAGGGAAGGACTGAAGCTTTCTTT
J: TRBJ1-5; D: -; size: -; V: TRBV6-6; CDR3: CASSKGSGQPQHF; DNA: TGTGCCAGCAGTAAAGGAAGCGGTCAGCCCCAGCATTTT
J: TRBJ1-2; D: TRBD1; size: -; V: TRBV3-1/TRBV3-2; CDR3: CASSRVLRTGDSRGYTF; DNA: TGTGCCAGCAGCCGCGTACTTAGGACAGGGGACAGTCGTGGCTACACCTTC
J: TRBJ2-7; D: TRBD2; size: -; V: TRBV28; CDR3: CASSPMVAGPYEQYF; DNA: TGTGCCAGCAGCCCCATGGTAGCGGGACCCTACGAGCAGTACTTC
J: TRBJ1-4; D: -; size: -; V: TRBV3-1/TRBV3-2; CDR3: CASSFSGEKLFF; DNA: TGTGCCAGCAGCTTCAGCGGGGAAAAACTGTTTTTT
J: TRBJ2-3; D: -; size: -; V: TRBV11-3; CDR3: CAGSLGALTDTQYF; DNA: TGTGCCGGCAGCTTGGGGGCGCTCACAGATACGCAGTATTTT
J: TRBJ2-1; D: TRBD2; size: -; V: TRBV11-3; CDR3: CASSLVGAGANNEQFF; DNA: TGTGCCAGCAGCTTAGTTGGAGCGGGGGCGAACAATGAGCAGTTCTTC
J: TRBJ2-1; D: -; size: -; V: TRBV2; CDR3: CATNLRRGEGYNEQFF; DNA: TGTGCCACCAACCTTCGGCGGGGAGAGGGGTACAATGAGCAGTTCTTC
J: TRBJ1-2; D: -; size: -; V: TRBV2; CDR3: CASSREGNRGANYGYTF; DNA: TGTGCCAGCAGCAGGGAGGGGAATAGGGGAGCTAACTATGGCTACACCTTC
J: TRBJ2-5; D: TRBD2; size: -; V: TRBV5-1; CDR3: CASSPGLAGKSRTQYF; DNA: TGCGCCAGCAGCCCCGGACTAGCGGGGAAGTCCAGAACCCAGTACTTC
J: TRBJ1-6; D: -; size: few; V: TRBV4-1; CDR3: CASSQINSPLHF; DNA: TGCGCCAGCAGCCAAATAAATTCACCCCTCCACTTT
J: TRBJ1-2; D: TRBD1; size: -; V: TRBV6-5; CDR3: CASSYSEGQTYGYTF; DNA: TGTGCCAGCAGTTACTCGGAGGGACAGACCTATGGCTACACCTTC
J: TRBJ2-1; D: TRBD1; size: -; V: TRBV19; CDR3: CASSPGTRGHNEQFF; DNA: TGTGCCAGTAGTCCAGGGACGAGGGGGCACAATGAGCAGTTCTTC
J: TRBJ1-1; D: -; size: -; V: TRBV6-5; CDR3: CASGRGNTEAFF; DNA: TGTGCCAGCGGCAGGGGTAACACTGAAGCTTTCTTT
J: TRBJ1-2; D: TRBD1; size: once; V: TRBV19; CDR3: CASSIGTGNYGYTF; DNA: TGTGCCAGTAGTATAGGGACAGGTAACTATGGCTACACCTTC
J: TRBJ1-2; D: -; size: -; V: TRBV5-1; CDR3: CASSLTDYGYTF; DNA: TGCGCCAGCAGCTTAACAGACTATGGCTACACCTTC
J: TRBJ2-6; D: -; size: -; V: TRBV7-9; CDR3: CASSFSGSGANVLTF; DNA: TGTGCCAGCAGCTTTTCCGGGTCTGGGGCCAACGTCCTGACTTTC
J: TRBJ1-2; D: -; size: -; V: TRBV7-2; CDR3: CASSPGGQNYGYTF; DNA: TGTGCCAGCAGCCCAGGCGGACAGAACTATGGCTACACCTTC
J: TRBJ2-5; D: -; size: once; V: TRBV19; CDR3: CASSGWGLGGVETQYF; DNA: TGTGCCAGTAGTGGCTGGGGGTTGGGGGGTGTAGAGACCCAGTACTTC
J: TRBJ2-1; D: -; size: -; V: TRBV15; CDR3: CATSRDRSGRASYNEQFF; DNA: TGTGCCACCAGCAGAGATAGGTCGGGCAGGGCTTCGTACAATGAGCAGTTCTTC
J: TRBJ1-1; D: TRBD1; size: -; V: TRBV6-5; CDR3: CASRPTGGLAEAFF; DNA: TGTGCCAGCAGACCAACAGGGGGCCTGGCTGAAGCTTTCTTT
J: TRBJ1-6; D: TRBD1; size: -; V: TRBV11-1; CDR3: CASSPQGNNSPLHF; DNA: TGTGCCAGCAGCCCACAGGGGAATAATTCACCCCTCCACTTT
J: TRBJ2-3; D: TRBD2; size: -; V: TRBV3-1/TRBV3-2; CDR3: CASSQRRAGAGADTQYF; DNA: TGTGCCAGCAGCCAACGTAGAGCGGGGGCTGGGGCAGATACGCAGTATTTT
J: TRBJ1-4; D: -; size: -; V: TRBV6-2/TRBV6-3; CDR3: CASSYSRRRGSEKLFF; DNA: TGTGCCAGCAGTTACTCGAGGAGGAGGGGAAGTGAAAAACTGTTTTTT
J: TRBJ1-2; D: -; size: -; V: TRBV5-1; CDR3: CASSLETAQVNGYTF; DNA: TGCGCCAGCAGCTTGGAGACAGCCCAAGTTAATGGCTACACCTTC
J: TRBJ2-2; D: TRBD1; size: -; V: TRBV14; CDR3: CASRRTRQGTGELFF; DNA: TGTGCCAGCAGACGAACTCGACAGGGCACCGGGGAGCTGTTTTTT
J: TRBJ1-3; D: TRBD1; size: -; V: TRBV30; CDR3: CATDRGSIHGNTIYF; DNA: TGTGCCACGGACAGGGGATCGATTCATGGAAACACCATATATTTT
J: TRBJ2-3; D: -; size: -; V: TRBV25-1; CDR3: CASSEYRQGNWGDTQYF; DNA: TGTGCCAGCAGTGAATATCGGCAGGGTAATTGGGGAGATACGCAGTATTTT
J: TRBJ2-2; D: TRBD2; size: -; V: TRBV7-2; CDR3: CASNPGGDTGELFF; DNA: TGTGCCAGCAACCCGGGGGGAGACACCGGGGAGCTGTTTTTT